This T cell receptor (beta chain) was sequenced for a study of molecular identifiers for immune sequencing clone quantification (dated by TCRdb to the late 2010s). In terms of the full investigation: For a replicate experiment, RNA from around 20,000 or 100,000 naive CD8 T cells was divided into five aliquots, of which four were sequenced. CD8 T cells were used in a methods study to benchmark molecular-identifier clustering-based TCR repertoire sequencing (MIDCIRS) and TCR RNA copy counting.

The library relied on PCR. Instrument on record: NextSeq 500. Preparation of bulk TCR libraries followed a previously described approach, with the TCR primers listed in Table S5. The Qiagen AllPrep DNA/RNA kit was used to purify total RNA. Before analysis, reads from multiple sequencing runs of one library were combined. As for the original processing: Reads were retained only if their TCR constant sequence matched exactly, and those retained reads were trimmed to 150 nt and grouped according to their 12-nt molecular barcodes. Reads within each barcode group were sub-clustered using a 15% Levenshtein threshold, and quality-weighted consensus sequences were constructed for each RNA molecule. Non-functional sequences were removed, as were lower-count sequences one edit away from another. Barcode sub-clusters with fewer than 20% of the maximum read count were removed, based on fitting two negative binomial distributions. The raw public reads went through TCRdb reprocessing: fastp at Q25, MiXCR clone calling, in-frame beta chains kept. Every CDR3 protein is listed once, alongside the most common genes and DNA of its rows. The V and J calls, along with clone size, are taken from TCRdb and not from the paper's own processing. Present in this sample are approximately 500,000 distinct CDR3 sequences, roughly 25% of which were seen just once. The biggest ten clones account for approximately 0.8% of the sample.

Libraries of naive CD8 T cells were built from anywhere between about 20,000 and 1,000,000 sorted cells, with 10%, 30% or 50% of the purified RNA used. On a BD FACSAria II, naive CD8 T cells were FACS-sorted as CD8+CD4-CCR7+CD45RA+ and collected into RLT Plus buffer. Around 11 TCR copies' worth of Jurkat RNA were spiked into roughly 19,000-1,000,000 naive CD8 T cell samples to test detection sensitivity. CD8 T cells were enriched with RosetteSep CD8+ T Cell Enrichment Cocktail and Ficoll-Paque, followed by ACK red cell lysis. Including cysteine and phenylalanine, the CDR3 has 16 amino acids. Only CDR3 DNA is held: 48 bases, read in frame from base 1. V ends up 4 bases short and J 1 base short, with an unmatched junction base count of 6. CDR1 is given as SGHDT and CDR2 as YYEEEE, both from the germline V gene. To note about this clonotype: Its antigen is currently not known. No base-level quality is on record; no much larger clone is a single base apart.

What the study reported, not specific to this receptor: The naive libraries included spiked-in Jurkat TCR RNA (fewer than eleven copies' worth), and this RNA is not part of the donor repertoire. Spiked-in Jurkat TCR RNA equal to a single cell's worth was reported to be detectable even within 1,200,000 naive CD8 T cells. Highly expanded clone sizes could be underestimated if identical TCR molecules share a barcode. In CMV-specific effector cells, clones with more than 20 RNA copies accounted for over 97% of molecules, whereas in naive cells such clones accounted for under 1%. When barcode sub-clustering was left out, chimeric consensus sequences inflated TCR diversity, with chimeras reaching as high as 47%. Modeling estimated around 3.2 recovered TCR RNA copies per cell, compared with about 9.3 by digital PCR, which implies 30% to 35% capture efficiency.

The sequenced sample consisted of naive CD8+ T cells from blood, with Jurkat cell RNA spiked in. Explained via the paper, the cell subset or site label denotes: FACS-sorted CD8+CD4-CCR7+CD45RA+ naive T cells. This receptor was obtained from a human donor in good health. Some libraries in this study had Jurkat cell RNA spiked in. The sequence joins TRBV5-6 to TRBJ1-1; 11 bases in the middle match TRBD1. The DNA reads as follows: TGTGCCAGCAGCGTGGACAGGGGGCTTACGAACACTGAAGCTTTCTTT. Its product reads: CASSVDRGLTNTEAFF.